This T cell receptor (beta chain) was recovered during a study of cytomegalovirus exposure and HLA in healthy donors. The wider study: In a later analysis, the roughly 120 validation repertoires were reported to have used the same platform as the roughly 670 first-cohort repertoires.

Details on this clone: Its antigen remains unidentified.

CDR3 size: 14 residues. CDR1 is SGHRS and CDR2 is YFSETQ in the germline V gene. Germline trimming cut 4 bases from V and 5 bases from J; bases unmatched to any gene: 6. Study-level findings and limits: Diagnosis of cytomegalovirus status made by the classifier reportedly showed high specificity and sensitivity.

TCRdb's copy holds only in-frame clones and misses some; the assay was immunoSEQ multiplex PCR. The sample lists around 71,000 clones; roughly 94% were seen once. V is TRBV5-1 and J is TRBJ2-7; 10 nucleotides match TRBD1. This clonotype was sampled from a young man in good health and CMV-seropositive. The sample taken for sequencing was PBMCs. The CDR3 DNA reads as TGCGCCAGCAGCCCCGGGGACAGGGGCAACGAGCAGTACTTC. Translated, it gives CASSPGDRGNEQYF.